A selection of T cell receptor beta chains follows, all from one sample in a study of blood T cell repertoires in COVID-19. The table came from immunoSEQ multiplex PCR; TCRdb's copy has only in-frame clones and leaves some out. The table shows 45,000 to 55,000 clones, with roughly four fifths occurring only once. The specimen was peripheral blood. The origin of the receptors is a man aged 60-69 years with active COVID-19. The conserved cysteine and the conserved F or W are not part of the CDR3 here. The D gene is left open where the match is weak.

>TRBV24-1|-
ATSDNGRTTEAF
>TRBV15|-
ATSRGTSFGTEAF
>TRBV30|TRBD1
AWRDDRGGETQY
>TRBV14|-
ASSQGGQIEQY
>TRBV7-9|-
ASSLVAVSTDTQY
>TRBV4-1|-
ASSQEWGLNTEAF
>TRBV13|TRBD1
ASSSGGPARETQY
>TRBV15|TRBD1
ATSRSRQGAIYEQY
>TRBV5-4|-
ASSFGGANQETQY
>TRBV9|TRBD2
ASSPSGLAAEQY
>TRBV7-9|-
ASSPGYETQY
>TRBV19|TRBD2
ASSLEGTSGTYEQY
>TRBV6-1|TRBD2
ASSEASSGRAWGQF
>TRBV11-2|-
ASSSGQNTGELF
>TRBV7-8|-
ASSLERPAGNTIY
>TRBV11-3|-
ASSLEAGRNEQF
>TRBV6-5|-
ASNSGNYEQY
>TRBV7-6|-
ASSLVGGRGNSPLH
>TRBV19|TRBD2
ASNSGTSTDTQY
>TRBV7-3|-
ASSPSSVFLNEQF
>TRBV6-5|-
ASQKSSYNSPLH
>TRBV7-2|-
ASSLEVRYYGYT
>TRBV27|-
ASGQLNSPLH
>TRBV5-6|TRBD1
ASSIGQGPYEQY
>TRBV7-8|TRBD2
ASSLASGGAGEQF
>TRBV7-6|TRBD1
ASSPRQGATNTEAF
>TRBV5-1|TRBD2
ASSVGRGGASREYFDEQF
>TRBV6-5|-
ASTSSAGSTDTQY
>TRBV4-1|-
ASQGALNTRDTQY
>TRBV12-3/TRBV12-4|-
ASSLTQVYEQY
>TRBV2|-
ASSEDGSQRPYEQY
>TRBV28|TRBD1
ASSSPGTGYYNEQF
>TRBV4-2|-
ASSQGVQEETQY
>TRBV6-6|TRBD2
ASSGSASGGWWETQY
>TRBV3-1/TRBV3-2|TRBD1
ASSPRQGGYGYT
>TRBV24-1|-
ATPRGGGQETQY
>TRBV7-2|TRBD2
ASSLAGPGLAGAHEQY
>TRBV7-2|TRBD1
ASSLGPGGVNQPQH
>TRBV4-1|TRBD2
ASSQGLAGNTGELF
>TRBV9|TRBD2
ASSVGVAGGPKTDTQY
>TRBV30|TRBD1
AWSGGTGSNQPQH
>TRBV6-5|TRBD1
ASRPGQGAYEQY
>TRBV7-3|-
ASRPRGETDATSATQY
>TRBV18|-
ASSPQTGSQETQY
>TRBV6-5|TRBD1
ASSYRDRMNTEAF
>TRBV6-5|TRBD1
ASRPGTGTYGYT